The 17 T cell receptor beta chains in this list originate from one sample, sequenced in a study of blood T cell repertoires in COVID-19 (dated by TCRdb to 2018 to 2021). Library construction relied on the immunoSEQ multiplex PCR assay. In its TCRdb copy, this immuneACCESS table keeps in-frame sequences only and misses some clones. Where compared with another copy, unresolved V genes explain less than half of these, and the others have no known cause. In this sample the table shows some 260,000 clones, just over 90% of which occur a single time. The ten largest make up 1.5% to 2% of the sample. The source material was PBMCs or T cells enriched from blood (not recorded which). The receptors come from a woman between 18 and 29 years old who had recovered from COVID-19.

The chain links TRBV20-1 to TRBJ1-5; 8 bases align to TRBD1. V trimming: 3 bases; J trimming: 7 bases; junction bases outside the gene matches: 8. This CDR3 comprises 14 residues. Germline V gives CDR1 DFQATT, CDR2 SNEGSKA (reference sequence). In DNA, the CDR3 is TGCAGTGCTAGTGCCAGGGGGCGTCGACAGCCCCAGCATTTT. This encodes CSASARGRRQPQHF.

CDR3 protein: CASSDGGPKSPLHF. For the CDR3, the DNA is TGCGCCAGCAGTGACGGTGGGCCCAAGTCACCCCTCCACTTT. J is TRBJ1-6 and V is TRBV10-2; D not resolved. There are 14 residues in the CDR3. Germline V gives CDR1 WSHSY, CDR2 SAAADI. The V gene lost 3 bases and the J gene lost 10 bases, with 13 bases spanning the gap.

This clone was picked up one time. V gene TRBV7-9 combines with J gene TRBJ2-1; D perhaps matches TRBD1 (6 bases). Per germline, CDR1 SEHNR and CDR2 FQNEAQ (reference sequence). This CDR3 has 17 amino acids. V lost 2 bases to trimming and J lost 10 bases, with 24 bases between them. CDR3 sequence (DNA): TGTGCCAGCAGCTTATTCCTCACAGGGCCGAAAAGTTGGGAGCAGTTCTTC. This gives the protein CASSLFLTGPKSWEQFF.

This clone was seen just once. The chain is built from TRBV7-6 and TRBJ1-6, with 9 bases fitting TRBD1. The CDR3 is 15 residues long. V shed 1 base, J shed 10 bases, and the junction held 5 bases outside the gene matches. Germline V gene sequence: CDR1 SGHVS, CDR2 FNYEAQ. In nucleotides, the CDR3 is TGTGCCAGCAGCTTAGGGGACAGGGTTGGCTCACCCCTCCACTTT. Translation gives CASSLGDRVGSPLHF.

The chain is built from TRBV28 and TRBJ1-5, with D perhaps matching TRBD1 (6 bases). CDR3 size: 15 residues. V lost 6 bases, J lost 5 bases, and 17 bases lay in between. The germline V gene encodes CDR1 MDHEN and CDR2 SYDVKM. Here the CDR3 DNA reads TGTGCCAGCAGCCTACAGGGACGTAAGGATCAGCCCCAGCATTTT. Protein: CASSLQGRKDQPQHF.

The genes are TRBV28 and TRBJ2-2; 8 nucleotides line up with TRBD2. Per the germline V gene, CDR1 is MDHEN and CDR2 is SYDVKM. The J segment lost 7 bases and the V segment lost 6 bases, leaving 16 bases of the junction unmatched. CDR3 size: 17 residues. CDR3 DNA sequence: TGTGCCAGCAGGCGGTCGCCGGGACTAGTTCAAGTCGGGGAGCTGTTTTTT. It translates to CASRRSPGLVQVGELFF.

The rearrangement uses TRBV12-3 or TRBV12-4 and TRBJ1-4, with TRBD1 as a possible D gene (5 bases). This CDR3 has 13 amino acids. The V end was cut by 8 bases, the J end by 6 bases, with 13 bases between. The CDR3 coding sequence is TGTGCCAGCGGGCGGGGGAACGATGAAAAACTGTTTTTT. Amino acids: CASGRGNDEKLFF.

With respect to this clone: Other DNA sequences in the sample encode the same CDR3. The chain uses TRBV7-2 and TRBJ2-2; unclear D gene. Between the trimmed V and J ends, which lost 1 base and 6 bases, there was a span of 6 bases. The CDR3 contains 13 residues. The germline V gene encodes CDR1 SGHTA and CDR2 FQGNSA. This CDR3 reads CASSLGGAGELFF. For the CDR3, the DNA is TGTGCCAGCAGCTTAGGAGGAGCCGGGGAGCTGTTTTTT.

The CDR3 reads CASSRTGLEYGGGPREQYF. In nucleotides, the CDR3 is TGTGCCAGCAGCCGCACCGGGCTCGAATACGGCGGGGGCCCAAGGGAGCAGTACTTC. This rearrangement joins TRBV7-2 to TRBJ2-7; a possible D gene is TRBD2 (7 bases). The CDR3 sequence is 19 residues long. In germline, CDR1 is SGHTA, CDR2 FQGNSA. Trimming removed 5 bases from V and 7 bases from J, with 33 bases in between.

This chain links TRBV10-1 with TRBJ1-2; D unclear. The CDR3 is 14 residues long. CDR1 is WNHNN and CDR2 is SYGVQD in the germline V gene (reference sequence). V shed 2 bases and J shed 1 base, with 8 bases lying between them. CDR3 DNA: TGCGCCAGCAGTGAGGTTCGGGGTAACTATGGCTACACCTTC. It encodes CASSEVRGNYGYTF.

This chain connects TRBV6-1 to TRBJ1-1; D remains ambiguous. The CDR3 totals 15 residues. The germline V gene encodes CDR1 MNHNS and CDR2 SASEGT. V lost 1 base and J 3 bases, leaving 12 bases between the germline ends. The CDR3 loop reads CASSEGGFGYTEAFF. For the CDR3, the DNA is TGTGCCAGCAGTGAAGGCGGATTTGGTTACACTGAAGCTTTCTTT.

V usage is TRBV7-9 and J usage is TRBJ2-1; possibly TRBD1 for D (6 bases). The CDR3 loop spans 13 amino acids. The germline CDR1 and CDR2 sequences are SEHNR and FQNEAQ (reference sequence). The germline V and J ends were trimmed by 4 bases and 3 bases, with 7 bases remaining between them. CDR3 protein: CASSSQGYNEQFF. The CDR3 bases are TGTGCCAGCAGCTCACAGGGCTACAATGAGCAGTTCTTC.

CDR3 in DNA: TGTGCCAGCAGCTCGAGCGGGGGGGGAGGTGAGCAGTTCTTC. Translated, it gives CASSSSGGGGEQFF. The chain combines TRBV7-2 with TRBJ2-1, with 10 bases lining up with TRBD2. The germline V gene has CDR1 SGHTA and CDR2 FQGNSA. The CDR3 contains 14 residues. V lost 4 bases to trimming and J lost 9 bases; unmatched junction nucleotides: 6.

This clone was observed a handful of times. The chain is built from TRBV7-2 and TRBJ2-1; TRBD2 matches 13 bases. Germline CDR1 and CDR2: SGHTA and FQGNSA. J gave up 9 bases and V 5 bases, and 7 bases lay outside the gene matches. The CDR3 spans 15 residues. CDR3 in DNA: TGTGCCAGCAGCCAACTAGCGGGGGGGCTGGGTGAGCAGTTCTTC. This encodes CASSQLAGGLGEQFF.

V and J are TRBV11-2 and TRBJ1-1, with 8 bases matching TRBD1. Germline CDR1 is SGHAT and CDR2 is FQNNGV. The CDR3 totals 14 residues. The ends lost 1 base at V and 9 bases at J; junction bases unmatched: 7. CDR3 in amino acids: CASSLGVGRGQAFF. CDR3 DNA sequence: TGTGCCAGCAGCTTAGGGGTCGGCAGGGGGCAAGCTTTCTTT.

This rearrangement joins TRBV7-3 to TRBJ2-5; 9 nucleotides agree with TRBD2. This CDR3 has 14 amino acids. Per germline, CDR1 SGHTA and CDR2 FQGTGA. The V segment lost 5 bases and the J segment 2 bases; nucleotides outside the gene matches: 3. CDR3 nucleotides: TGTGCCAGCAGCACTCTAGCGGGACAAGAGACCCAGTACTTC. Translated: CASSTLAGQETQYF.

This chain links TRBV6-5 with TRBJ1-6; no firm D call. The length of the CDR3 is 14 residues. The V end lost 8 bases, the J end lost 1 base, and 9 bases lay between the germline ends. Looked up from germline, CDR1 is MNHEY and CDR2 is SVGAGI. The CDR3 sequence is CASQRGSYNSPLHF. CDR3 in DNA: TGTGCCAGCCAACGAGGGTCCTATAATTCACCCCTCCACTTT.